The subject of this entry is one T cell receptor beta chain. Its cognate antigen is unknown. The data were produced by immunoSEQ multiplex PCR, yet TCRdb's version contains in-frame clones alone and is incomplete. The sample holds over 75,000 clones, roughly 87% seen once. These data are taken from a study of T cell responses to AZD1222 COVID-19 vaccine. Germline assignment: CDR1 SGDLS and CDR2 YYNGEE. The CDR3 loop spans 15 amino acids. The ends were cut back, 2 bases at V and 0 bases at J, with 10 bases in the middle. Study-wide results and limits: After the peak T cell response, and only then, were repertoires sampled. The number of AZD1222 recipients seropositive at baseline was only five to seven. Spike-specific TCR breadth and depth went up after people got two AZD1222 doses.

This receptor was obtained from an adult who received the AZD1222 COVID-19 vaccine. The source material was peripheral blood, sampled 28 days after the second AZD1222 dose. The genes are TRBV9 and TRBJ2-3; D might be TRBD2 (6 bases). DNA of the CDR3: TGTGCCAGCAGCGTTCGGGCGGGGAGCACAGATACGCAGTATTTT. Its translation is CASSVRAGSTDTQYF.